This TCR beta chain was observed in a study of blood T cell repertoires in COVID-19. Across the whole study: Sources were T cells, B-cell-depleted T cells, or PBMCs; the material itself was cDNA or gDNA.

The authors' processing: Amplification from reference gene primers served as the basis for estimated nucleated cell counts. TCRdb's copy holds only in-frame clones and misses some; the assay was immunoSEQ multiplex PCR. D and trimming were read from the DNA, whereas the V and J calls and clone size are those reported in that table. The top ten clones hold about 26% of a sample with 150,000 to 200,000 clones, over 75% of them seen once. The CDR3 covers 15 residues. From germline, CDR1 is WNHNN and CDR2 SYGVQD (reference sequence). J was trimmed by 1 base and V by 3 bases; bases with no gene match: 4. This rearrangement joins TRBV10-1 to TRBJ2-7, with 9 bases that match TRBD2. The source is a woman between 65 and 79 years old with acute or convalescent COVID-19. Input material: peripheral blood. This chain's CDR3 is CASSEGLASSYEQYF. The CDR3, as DNA: TGCGCCAGCAGTGAAGGACTAGCGAGTTCCTACGAGCAGTACTTC.